This TCR beta chain was sequenced for a study of glioma-infiltrating T cells after dendritic cell vaccination. None of the glioblastoma patients had an isocitrate dehydrogenase mutation. Blood PBMC samples: pre-vaccination, two weeks post third vaccination, and at tumor progression. Up to 2 ug genomic DNA was used for TCRB CDR3 amplification. Amplification used 60 V beta primers and 13 J beta primers. Data came from immunoSEQ multiplex PCR; TCRdb stores just in-frame clones and leaves some out. The table includes under 100,000 clones, under 90% detected once. The CDR3 loop spans 14 amino acids. In germline, CDR1 is SGDLS, CDR2 YYNGEE. V lost 0 bases and J lost 0, with 6 bases in between.

This clonotype originated in a human donor with glioblastoma. Sequencing used blood, obtained before dendritic cell vaccination. The chain is built from TRBV9 and TRBJ1-1; no reliable D call. The CDR3 loop reads CASSVGRLNTEAFF. The DNA of the CDR3 is TGTGCCAGCAGCGTAGGGCGGTTGAACACTGAAGCTTTCTTT.